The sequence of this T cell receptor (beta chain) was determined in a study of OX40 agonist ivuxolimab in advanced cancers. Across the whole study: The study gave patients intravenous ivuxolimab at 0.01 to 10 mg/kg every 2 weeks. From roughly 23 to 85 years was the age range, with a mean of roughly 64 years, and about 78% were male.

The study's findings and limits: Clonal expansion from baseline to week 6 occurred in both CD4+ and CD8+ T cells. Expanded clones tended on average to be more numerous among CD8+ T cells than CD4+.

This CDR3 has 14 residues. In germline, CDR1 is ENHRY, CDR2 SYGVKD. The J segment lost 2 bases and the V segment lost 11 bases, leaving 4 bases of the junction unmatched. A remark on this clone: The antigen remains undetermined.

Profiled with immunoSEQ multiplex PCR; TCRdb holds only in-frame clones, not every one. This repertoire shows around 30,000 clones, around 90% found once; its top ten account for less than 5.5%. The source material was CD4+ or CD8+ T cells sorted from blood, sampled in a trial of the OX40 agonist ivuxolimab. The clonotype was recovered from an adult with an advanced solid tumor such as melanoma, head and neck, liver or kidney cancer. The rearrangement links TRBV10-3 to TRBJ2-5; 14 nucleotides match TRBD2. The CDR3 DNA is TGTGCCTCCCGACTAGCGGGAGGGCAAGAGACCCAGTACTTC. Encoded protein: CASRLAGGQETQYF.